Listed below are T cell receptor beta chains from one sample, sequenced in a study of T-cell reconstitution after alpha-beta-depleted transplantation in children. MiXCR, applied by TCRdb to the PCR reads, yields one record per CDR3 protein. Here the sample spans about a million distinct CDR3 sequences, under 30% being singletons. Here the sequenced sample was PBMCs, mostly from graft donor cells, taken 360 days after TCRalphabeta/CD19-depleted stem cell transplant. These receptors all stem from a boy in the first two years of life who had a stem cell transplant for SCID, so the T cells may come from the graft donor. The CDR3 runs from the conserved cysteine through the conserved F or W. The D gene is left open where the match is weak. The size field is filled for only some rows; it gives once, few, many or a size class.

D	size	V	J	CDR3	DNA
.	.	TRBV7-3	TRBJ2-5	CASSRGAGETQYF	TGTGCCAGCAGCCGGGGGGCCGGAGAGACCCAGTACTTC
.	few	TRBV12-3/TRBV12-4	TRBJ2-7	CASRGRGFPYEQYF	TGTGCCAGCAGGGGCAGGGGTTTCCCCTACGAGCAGTACTTC
.	few	TRBV2	TRBJ2-3	CASSEGTGTDYTDTQYF	TGTGCCAGCAGTGAAGGGACCGGGACCGACTACACAGATACGCAGTATTTT
.	.	TRBV5-1	TRBJ2-7	CASSLDRTVSYEQYF	TGCGCCAGCAGCTTGGACAGGACCGTATCCTACGAGCAGTACTTC
.	many	TRBV12-3/TRBV12-4	TRBJ1-1	CASSPRTATEAFF	TGTGCCAGCAGTCCCCGGACGGCCACTGAAGCTTTCTTT
.	few	TRBV20-1	TRBJ2-1	CSASYGWDEQFF	TGCAGTGCTAGTTATGGGTGGGATGAGCAGTTCTTC
TRBD2	.	TRBV3-1	TRBJ2-7	CASSQDIRGGLPYEQYF	TGTGCCAGCAGCCAAGATATCCGGGGGGGCCTGCCCTACGAGCAGTACTTC
.	.	TRBV18	TRBJ2-5	CASSQYSRKETQYF	TGTGCCAGCTCCCAATACTCCAGGAAAGAGACCCAGTACTTC
.	few	TRBV4-1	TRBJ2-2	CASAKGGGELFF	TGCGCCTCAGCAAAGGGCGGCGGGGAGCTGTTTTTT
TRBD2	few	TRBV28	TRBJ2-3	CASRNGRRSSDTQYF	TGTGCCAGCAGGAACGGGAGGCGATCCTCCGATACGCAGTATTTT
.	.	TRBV5-1	TRBJ2-1	CASSRVQLNEQFF	TGCGCCAGCAGCCGGGTCCAGCTCAATGAGCAGTTCTTC